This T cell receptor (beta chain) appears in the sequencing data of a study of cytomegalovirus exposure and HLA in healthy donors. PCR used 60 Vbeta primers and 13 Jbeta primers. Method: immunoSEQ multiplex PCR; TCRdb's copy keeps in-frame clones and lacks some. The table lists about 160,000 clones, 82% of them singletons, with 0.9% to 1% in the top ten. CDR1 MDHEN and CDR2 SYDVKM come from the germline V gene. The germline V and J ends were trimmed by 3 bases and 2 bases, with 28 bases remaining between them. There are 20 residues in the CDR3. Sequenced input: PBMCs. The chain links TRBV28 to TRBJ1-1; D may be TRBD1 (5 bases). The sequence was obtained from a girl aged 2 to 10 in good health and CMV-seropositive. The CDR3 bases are TGTGCCAGCAGTTTTGTCCCTTTGTCTTTGTCCCGGGGGGAAAACACTGAAGCTTTCTTT. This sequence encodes CASSFVPLSLSRGENTEAFF.